Listed below are T cell receptor beta chains from one sample, sequenced in a study of PD-1 blockade in classical Hodgkin lymphoma. This table comes from immunoSEQ multiplex PCR, and its TCRdb copy is limited to in-frame clones, with some not included. The sample shows 13,000 to 15,000 clones, 83% of them seen only once. The specimen was peripheral blood mononuclear cells (PBMCs), collected at baseline. The source is a human donor with classical Hodgkin lymphoma. The conserved cysteine and the conserved F or W are not part of the CDR3 here.

V,CDR3
TRBV5-4,ASSLGLSSDTSTDTQY
TRBV29-1,SVDVRGGGYT
TRBV7-3,ASSFGGGGNREQF
TRBV7-2,ASSLLLTSTDTQY
TRBV7-6,ASTQGQGNEKLF
TRBV14,ASSRGLGETQY
TRBV14,ASRATGEGYGYT
TRBV10-3,AIREFTGENTEAF
TRBV5-1,ASSLESQETQY
TRBV25-1,ASSESWTGRTGELF
TRBV28,ASSLGAFSRGYT
TRBV27,ASSRTGGFGDEQY
TRBV27,ASSPGGRTNYGYT
TRBV29-1,SVERAYNEQF
TRBV9,ASSAAGQLNYGYT
TRBV10-3,AISEVAGGQDEQF
TRBV7-9,ASSLGQPNTEAF
TRBV4-1,ASSRDTGQGLDNEQF
TRBV2,ASSATGAKTHEQY
TRBV5-4,ASSSQGAGGNTIY
TRBV9,ASSIGAGTDGNTIY
TRBV9,ASSASGTAAYEQY
TRBV5-1,ASSLTRFYEQY
TRBV6-6,ASSYLTGQGYT
TRBV29-1,SAEGGGGVFGEQF
TRBV9,ASSEDPNSPLH
TRBV7-2,ASSLKGDTQY
TRBV6-5,ASSYTEPGRYGYT
TRBV7-9,ASSLAGRGNQPQH
TRBV28,ATAGQVGWTPEAF
TRBV14,ASSRDTGELF
TRBV20-1,PGQGAGYT
TRBV19,ASMGDRAGGSYNEQF
TRBV6-5,ASSYSSRHSGNTIY
TRBV4-3,ASSQVQGGTEAF
TRBV27,ASSLTRDSGNYNEQF
TRBV18,ASSPVRDTEAF
TRBV5-6,ASSLVSSGGAGELF
TRBV12-5,ASGLAPEQY
TRBV7-9,ASSPQSENQETQY
TRBV18,ASSPPGWVQETQY
TRBV4-3,ASSQHLVGTAYNYGYT
TRBV10-1,ASSNRGIGEGTEAF
TRBV10-3,AITSGTGNYEQY
TRBV10-3,AISVGLLTEAF
TRBV18,ASSPPDRFSTDTQY
TRBV9,ASSAGQTTDTQY
TRBV28,ASSFRGRGRTEAF
TRBV18,ASSVTGHGYGYT
TRBV5-6,ASGYRDRAFTGELF
TRBV12-2,ASRPGRRGANYGYT
TRBV2,ASTGGTGGFGSYNSPLH
TRBV15,ATSRDLKAVSGNTIY
TRBV5-6,ASSLVDRSNYGYT
TRBV6-5,ASSYPLGGATEAF
TRBV7-9,ASSLTGDTDTQY
TRBV19,ASSIDSTNSPLH
TRBV2,ASWGDQETQY
TRBV5-1,ASSLQGGRTYEQY
TRBV7-2,ASSFGPEVTDTQY